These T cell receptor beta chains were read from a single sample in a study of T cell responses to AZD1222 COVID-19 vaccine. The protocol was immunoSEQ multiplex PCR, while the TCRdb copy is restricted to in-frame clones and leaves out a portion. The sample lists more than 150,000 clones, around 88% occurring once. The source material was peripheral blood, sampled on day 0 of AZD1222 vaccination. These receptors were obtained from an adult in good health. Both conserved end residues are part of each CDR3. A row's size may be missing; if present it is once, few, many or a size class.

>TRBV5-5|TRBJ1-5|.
CASSLHQGAKNQPQHF
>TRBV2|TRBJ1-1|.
CASSGQGRGTEAFF
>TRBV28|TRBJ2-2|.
CASGTGTGGGGELFF
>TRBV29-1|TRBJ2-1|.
CSALPDWHEQFF
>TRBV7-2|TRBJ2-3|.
CASSLRWASGRSSDTQYF
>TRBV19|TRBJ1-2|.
CASSIKEGPSGYTF
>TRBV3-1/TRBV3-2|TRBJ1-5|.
CASSQGQINQPQHF
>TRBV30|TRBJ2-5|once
CAWSVGLAGVLETQYF
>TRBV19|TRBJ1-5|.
CASSIRTGPWPQHF
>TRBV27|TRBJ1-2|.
CASKTQGRYTF
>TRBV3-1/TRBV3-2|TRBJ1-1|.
CASSQVGGTEAFF
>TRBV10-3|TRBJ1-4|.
CAISDSWAGQNEKLFF
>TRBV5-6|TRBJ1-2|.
CASSSDSFYGYTF
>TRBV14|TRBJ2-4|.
CASSQEKVGMAIQYF
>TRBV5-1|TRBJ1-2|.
CASSPLGGPDGYTF
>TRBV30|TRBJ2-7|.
CAWTPLGSSSYEQYF
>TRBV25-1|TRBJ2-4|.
CASSDAREAKNIQYF
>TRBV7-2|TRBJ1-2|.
CASSLAGRGQGGYTF
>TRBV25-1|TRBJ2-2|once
CASSVSVGNTGELFF
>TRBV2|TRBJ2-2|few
CASSERTGRELFF
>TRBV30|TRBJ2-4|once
CAWSVGGTGVIQYF
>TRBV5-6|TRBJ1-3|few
CASSRPASGNTIYF
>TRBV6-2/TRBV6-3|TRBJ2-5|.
CASSSDRFQETQYF
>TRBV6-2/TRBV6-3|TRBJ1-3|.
CASSYAGPASGNTIYF
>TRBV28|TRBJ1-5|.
CASSWGQYSNQPQHF
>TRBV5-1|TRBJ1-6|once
CASSWGQGQNSPLHF
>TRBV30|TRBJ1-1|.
CAWRSRLHTEAFF
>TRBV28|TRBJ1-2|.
CASSLGVRGYTF
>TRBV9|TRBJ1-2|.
CASSVEAGHLGGYTF
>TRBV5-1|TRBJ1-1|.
CASSQGPGLNTEAFF
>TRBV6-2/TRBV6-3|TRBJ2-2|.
CASSRTSGNTGELFF
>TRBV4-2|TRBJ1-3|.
CASSPRQGSGNTIYF
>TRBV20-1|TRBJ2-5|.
CSASLSSGDGTQYF
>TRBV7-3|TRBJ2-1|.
CASSLVGNEQFF
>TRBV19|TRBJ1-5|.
CASSMTSYSNQPQHF
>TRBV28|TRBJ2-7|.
CASSLPGLSYEQYF
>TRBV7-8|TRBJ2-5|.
CASSLVWASGRLQEETQYF
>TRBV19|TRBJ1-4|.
CASTWTVNEKLFF
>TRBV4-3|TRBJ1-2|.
CASSQGVGGGYTF
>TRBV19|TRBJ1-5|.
CASSMGHLSNQPQHF
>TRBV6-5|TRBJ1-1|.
CASRSGYRTHTEAFF
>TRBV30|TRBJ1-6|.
CAQGQGRNSPLHF
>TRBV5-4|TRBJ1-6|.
CASSRSSSYNSPLHF
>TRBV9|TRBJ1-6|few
CASSLGTARRGNSPLHF